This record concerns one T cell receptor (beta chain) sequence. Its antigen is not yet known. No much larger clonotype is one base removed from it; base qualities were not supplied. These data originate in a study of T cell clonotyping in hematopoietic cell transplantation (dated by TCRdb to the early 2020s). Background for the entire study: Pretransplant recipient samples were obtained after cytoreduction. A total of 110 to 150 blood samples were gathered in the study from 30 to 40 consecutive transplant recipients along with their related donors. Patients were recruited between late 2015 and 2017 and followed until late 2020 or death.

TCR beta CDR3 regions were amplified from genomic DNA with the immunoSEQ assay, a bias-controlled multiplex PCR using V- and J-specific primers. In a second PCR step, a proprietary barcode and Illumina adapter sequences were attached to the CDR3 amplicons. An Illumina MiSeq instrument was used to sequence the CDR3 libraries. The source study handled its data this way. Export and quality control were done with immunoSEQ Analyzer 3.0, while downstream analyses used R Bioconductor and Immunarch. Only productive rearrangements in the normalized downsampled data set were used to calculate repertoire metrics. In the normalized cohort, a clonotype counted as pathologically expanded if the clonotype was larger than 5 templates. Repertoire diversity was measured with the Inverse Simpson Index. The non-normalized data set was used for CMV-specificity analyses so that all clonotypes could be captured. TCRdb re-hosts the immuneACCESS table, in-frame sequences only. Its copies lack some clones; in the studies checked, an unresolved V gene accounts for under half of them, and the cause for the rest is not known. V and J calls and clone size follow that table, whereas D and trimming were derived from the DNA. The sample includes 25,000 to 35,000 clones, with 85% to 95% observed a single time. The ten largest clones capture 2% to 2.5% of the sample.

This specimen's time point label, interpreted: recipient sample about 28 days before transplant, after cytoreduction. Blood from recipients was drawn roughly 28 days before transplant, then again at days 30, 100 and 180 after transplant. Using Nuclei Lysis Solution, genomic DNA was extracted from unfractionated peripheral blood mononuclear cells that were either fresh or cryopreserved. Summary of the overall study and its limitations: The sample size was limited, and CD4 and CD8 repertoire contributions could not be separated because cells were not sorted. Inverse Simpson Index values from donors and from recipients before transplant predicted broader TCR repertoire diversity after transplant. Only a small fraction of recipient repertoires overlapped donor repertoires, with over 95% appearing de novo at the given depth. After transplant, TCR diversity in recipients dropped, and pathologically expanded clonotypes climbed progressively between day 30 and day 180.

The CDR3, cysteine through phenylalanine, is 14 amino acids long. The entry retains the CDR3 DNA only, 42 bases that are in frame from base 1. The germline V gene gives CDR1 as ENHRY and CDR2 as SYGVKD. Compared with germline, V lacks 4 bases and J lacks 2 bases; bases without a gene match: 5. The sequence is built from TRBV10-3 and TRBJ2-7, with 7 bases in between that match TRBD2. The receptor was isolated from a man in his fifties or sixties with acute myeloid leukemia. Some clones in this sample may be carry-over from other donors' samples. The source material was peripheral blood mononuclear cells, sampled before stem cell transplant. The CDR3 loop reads CAISGGTTAYEQYF. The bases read TGTGCCATCAGTGGGGGGACTACGGCCTACGAGCAGTACTTC.